This paragraph covers one T cell receptor (beta chain) sequence. This entry comes from a study of shared clonotypes between healthy human individuals. Profiled with immunoSEQ multiplex PCR; TCRdb holds only in-frame clones, not every one. The sample shows some 1.4 million clones, about 96% of them seen only once. The length of the CDR3 is 13 residues. CDR1 SGHKS and CDR2 YYEKEE come from the germline V gene (reference sequence). V was shortened by 4 bases and J by 4 bases, with 9 bases between the two germline ends. The chain employs TRBV5-5 and TRBJ1-3; the D is unclear. The clonotype originates from a man aged 25-45 years in good health. What was sequenced was naive CD4+ T cells sorted from blood. Subset reported: CD45RA+ positively selected. This chain's CDR3 is CASSDRLGNTIYF. In nucleotides, the CDR3 is TGTGCCAGCAGCGATCGTCTAGGAAACACCATATATTTT.